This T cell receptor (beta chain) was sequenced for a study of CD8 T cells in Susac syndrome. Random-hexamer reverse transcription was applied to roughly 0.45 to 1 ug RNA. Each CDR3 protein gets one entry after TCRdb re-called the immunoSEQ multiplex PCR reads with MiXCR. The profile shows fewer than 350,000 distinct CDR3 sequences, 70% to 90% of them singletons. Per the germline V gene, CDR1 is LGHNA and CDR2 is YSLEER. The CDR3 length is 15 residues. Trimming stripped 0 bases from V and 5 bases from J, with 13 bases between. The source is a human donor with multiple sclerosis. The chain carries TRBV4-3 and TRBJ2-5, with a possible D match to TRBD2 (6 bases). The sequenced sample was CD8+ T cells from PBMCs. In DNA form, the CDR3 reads TGCGCCAGCAGCCAAGAAACCGAGGCGGGGGAGACCCAGTACTTC. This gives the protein CASSQETEAGETQYF.